A selection of T cell receptor beta chains follows, all from one sample in a study of blood T cell repertoires in COVID-19. Some clones are missing from TCRdb's copy, which holds only in-frame ones; the method was immunoSEQ multiplex PCR. The table includes approximately 230,000 clones, about four fifths detected once. Sequenced input: peripheral blood. The receptors come from an elderly man with acute or convalescent COVID-19. CDR3s include the opening cysteine and the closing phenylalanine or tryptophan. D genes are given only for firm matches. A row's size may be missing; if present it is once, few, many or a size class.

V gene: TRBV3-1/TRBV3-2
D gene: NA
clone size: NA
J gene: TRBJ2-6
CDR3 DNA: TGTGCCAGCAGCCATGAGGTTATTTCCTCTGGGGCCAACGTCCTGACTTTC
CDR3 protein: CASSHEVISSGANVLTF

V gene: TRBV7-3
D gene: TRBD2
clone size: NA
J gene: TRBJ2-2
CDR3 DNA: TGTGCCAGCAGCCGGACTAGCGGCAACACCGGGGAGCTGTTTTTT
CDR3 protein: CASSRTSGNTGELFF

V gene: TRBV11-2
D gene: TRBD1
clone size: NA
J gene: TRBJ1-2
CDR3 DNA: TGTGCCAGCAGCTTAGATCAAGGACAGGGAGGCTACACCTTC
CDR3 protein: CASSLDQGQGGYTF

V gene: TRBV5-1
D gene: TRBD1
clone size: NA
J gene: TRBJ2-5
CDR3 DNA: TGCGCCAGCAGCTTGGGAGGGGGCGCATTAGAGACCCAGTACTTC
CDR3 protein: CASSLGGGALETQYF

V gene: TRBV5-8
D gene: NA
clone size: once
J gene: TRBJ1-1
CDR3 DNA: TGTGCCAGCAGCTTGGCGGGGTTCGCGGCTTTCTTT
CDR3 protein: CASSLAGFAAFF

V gene: TRBV5-8
D gene: TRBD1
clone size: NA
J gene: TRBJ1-1
CDR3 DNA: TGTGCCAGCAGCTTTAATGTCGGGACAGGGAACACTGAAGCTTTCTTT
CDR3 protein: CASSFNVGTGNTEAFF

V gene: TRBV5-1
D gene: NA
clone size: NA
J gene: TRBJ2-2
CDR3 DNA: TGCGCCAGCAGCCTGGTGGGGGGGCCGTCCACCGGGGAGCTGTTTTTT
CDR3 protein: CASSLVGGPSTGELFF

V gene: TRBV6-4
D gene: NA
clone size: few
J gene: TRBJ1-2
CDR3 DNA: TGTGCCAGCAGTGACTCGTCTCGGGCGGGTGGCTACACCTTC
CDR3 protein: CASSDSSRAGGYTF

V gene: TRBV3-1/TRBV3-2
D gene: TRBD1
clone size: NA
J gene: TRBJ2-7
CDR3 DNA: TGTGCCAGCAGCCAAGGGACAGGAACCTACGAGCAGTACTTC
CDR3 protein: CASSQGTGTYEQYF

V gene: TRBV5-1
D gene: NA
clone size: NA
J gene: TRBJ2-3
CDR3 DNA: TGCGCCAGCAGCTTGGAACGGGGTTCCACAGATACGCAGTATTTT
CDR3 protein: CASSLERGSTDTQYF

V gene: TRBV12-3/TRBV12-4
D gene: TRBD1
clone size: NA
J gene: TRBJ1-3
CDR3 DNA: TGTGCCACTCAGGACAGGGCTGGAAACACCATATATTTT
CDR3 protein: CATQDRAGNTIYF

V gene: TRBV28
D gene: TRBD2
clone size: NA
J gene: TRBJ2-1
CDR3 DNA: TGTGCCAGCAGTTCCGGGGGGGCAAATGAGCAGTTCTTC
CDR3 protein: CASSSGGANEQFF

V gene: TRBV19
D gene: NA
clone size: NA
J gene: TRBJ2-7
CDR3 DNA: TGTGCCAGGCGGGATACCCCCTCCTACGAGCAGTACTTC
CDR3 protein: CARRDTPSYEQYF

V gene: TRBV30
D gene: TRBD1
clone size: NA
J gene: TRBJ1-2
CDR3 DNA: TGTGCCTGGAGTCCCATGGGGTGGAGGGGGCTGGTCGATGGCTACACCTTC
CDR3 protein: CAWSPMGWRGLVDGYTF

V gene: TRBV7-8
D gene: NA
clone size: NA
J gene: TRBJ1-5
CDR3 DNA: TGTGCCAGCAGCTGGGGACAAGGGCAGGGCAATCAGCCCCAGCATTTT
CDR3 protein: CASSWGQGQGNQPQHF

V gene: TRBV28
D gene: NA
clone size: NA
J gene: TRBJ1-1
CDR3 DNA: TGTGCCAGTCGGGACAAGGGACAATTTAGGGACACTGAAGCTTTCTTT
CDR3 protein: CASRDKGQFRDTEAFF

V gene: TRBV19
D gene: TRBD1
clone size: NA
J gene: TRBJ2-7
CDR3 DNA: TGTGCCAGTAGTATCCGGACAGGGGGCCCCTACGAGCAGTACTTC
CDR3 protein: CASSIRTGGPYEQYF

V gene: TRBV19
D gene: TRBD1
clone size: NA
J gene: TRBJ2-3
CDR3 DNA: TGTGCCAGTAGTTTGTACAGGGGCAGTACAGATACGCAGTATTTT
CDR3 protein: CASSLYRGSTDTQYF

V gene: TRBV18
D gene: NA
clone size: NA
J gene: TRBJ2-7
CDR3 DNA: TGTGCCAGCTCACCCGAGAGGGTCTACGAGCAGTACTTC
CDR3 protein: CASSPERVYEQYF

V gene: TRBV7-2
D gene: TRBD1
clone size: NA
J gene: TRBJ1-2
CDR3 DNA: TGTGCCAGCAGCTTAGCGGGACAGGGGGGCTACACCTTC
CDR3 protein: CASSLAGQGGYTF

V gene: TRBV6-5
D gene: TRBD1
clone size: NA
J gene: TRBJ1-6
CDR3 DNA: TGTGCCAGCAGTTTCGCCTCCGGGACAGGGAATTCACCCCTCCACTTT
CDR3 protein: CASSFASGTGNSPLHF

V gene: TRBV5-6
D gene: TRBD1
clone size: NA
J gene: TRBJ1-1
CDR3 DNA: TGTGCCAGCAGCTTCAGGGGGCATAGGAACACTGAAGCTTTCTTT
CDR3 protein: CASSFRGHRNTEAFF

V gene: TRBV19
D gene: TRBD1
clone size: NA
J gene: TRBJ1-5
CDR3 DNA: TGTGCCAGTAACCCGGACAGGGGGCCGAATCAGCCCCAGCATTTT
CDR3 protein: CASNPDRGPNQPQHF

V gene: TRBV6-1
D gene: NA
clone size: NA
J gene: TRBJ1-5
CDR3 DNA: TGTGCCAGCAGTGATCCCGAGGTCGGGAGCAATCAGCCCCAGCATTTT
CDR3 protein: CASSDPEVGSNQPQHF

V gene: TRBV5-4
D gene: TRBD2
clone size: NA
J gene: TRBJ2-1
CDR3 DNA: TGTGCCAGCAGCTCCAAGCGGGAGGTCTCCTACAATGAGCAGTTCTTC
CDR3 protein: CASSSKREVSYNEQFF

V gene: TRBV28
D gene: TRBD1
clone size: NA
J gene: TRBJ1-3
CDR3 DNA: TGTGCCAGCAGTCAGACGGACAGGGCTGGAAACACCATATATTTT
CDR3 protein: CASSQTDRAGNTIYF

V gene: TRBV19
D gene: NA
clone size: NA
J gene: TRBJ2-2
CDR3 DNA: TGTGCCACACGCAATCCCAAGCAGGGCCTCGGGGAGCTGTTTTTT
CDR3 protein: CATRNPKQGLGELFF

V gene: TRBV29-1
D gene: TRBD1
clone size: NA
J gene: TRBJ2-7
CDR3 DNA: TGCAGCGGCCGGGACAGCACCTACGAGCAGTACTTC
CDR3 protein: CSGRDSTYEQYF

V gene: TRBV18
D gene: NA
clone size: NA
J gene: TRBJ1-5
CDR3 DNA: TGTGCCAGCTCACCATTCAGCGGGAATAGCAATCAGCCCCAGCATTTT
CDR3 protein: CASSPFSGNSNQPQHF

V gene: TRBV5-1
D gene: TRBD1
clone size: few
J gene: TRBJ2-3
CDR3 DNA: TGCGCCAGCAGCTTGAAGGGACAGGGGAGCACAGATACGCAGTATTTT
CDR3 protein: CASSLKGQGSTDTQYF

V gene: TRBV24-1
D gene: NA
clone size: NA
J gene: TRBJ2-7
CDR3 DNA: TGTGCCACCAGTGACTCTATCCCAGGGGGGACCTACGAGCAGTACTTC
CDR3 protein: CATSDSIPGGTYEQYF

V gene: TRBV7-2
D gene: NA
clone size: NA
J gene: TRBJ1-5
CDR3 DNA: TGTGCCAGCACCGCCCCCCCAGGAAATCAGCCCCAGCATTTT
CDR3 protein: CASTAPPGNQPQHF

V gene: TRBV6-5
D gene: TRBD2
clone size: NA
J gene: TRBJ2-1
CDR3 DNA: TGTGCCAGCAGTTATCGGGGTATGGGGGGGATCCAAGTCTTC
CDR3 protein: CASSYRGMGGIQVF

V gene: TRBV28
D gene: NA
clone size: NA
J gene: TRBJ2-2
CDR3 DNA: TGTGCCAGCAGTTTATCCGATAGAAACACCGGGGAGCTGTTTTTT
CDR3 protein: CASSLSDRNTGELFF

V gene: TRBV20-1
D gene: TRBD2
clone size: NA
J gene: TRBJ2-7
CDR3 DNA: TGCAGTGCTAGTCCGACTAGCGGGACCTACGAGCAGTACTTC
CDR3 protein: CSASPTSGTYEQYF

V gene: TRBV19
D gene: NA
clone size: NA
J gene: TRBJ1-5
CDR3 DNA: TGTGCCAGTAGTACTTTGGCGGGGGCCCAGGGACCCCAGCATTTT
CDR3 protein: CASSTLAGAQGPQHF

V gene: TRBV7-2
D gene: NA
clone size: NA
J gene: TRBJ1-1
CDR3 DNA: TGTGCCAGCAGTAAGGGGGTAAACACTGAAGCTTTCTTT
CDR3 protein: CASSKGVNTEAFF

V gene: TRBV30
D gene: TRBD1
clone size: once
J gene: TRBJ1-1
CDR3 DNA: TGTGCCTGGAGAGCCCCGGACAGGGCTTACACTGAAGCTTTCTTT
CDR3 protein: CAWRAPDRAYTEAFF

V gene: TRBV28
D gene: TRBD2
clone size: few
J gene: TRBJ2-1
CDR3 DNA: TGTGCCAGCAGTTTTCGTAGCGGGGGGCTCTACAATGAGCAGTTCTTC
CDR3 protein: CASSFRSGGLYNEQFF

V gene: TRBV11-2
D gene: NA
clone size: NA
J gene: TRBJ2-5
CDR3 DNA: TGTGCCAGCAGCCGCAACTTAGGACCGGCGGGAGAGACCCAGTACTTC
CDR3 protein: CASSRNLGPAGETQYF

V gene: TRBV19
D gene: NA
clone size: NA
J gene: TRBJ2-1
CDR3 DNA: TGTGCCAGTAGTATAGGACAGTGGAGTGGGGATGAGCAGTTCTTC
CDR3 protein: CASSIGQWSGDEQFF

V gene: TRBV6-5
D gene: TRBD1
clone size: NA
J gene: TRBJ2-1
CDR3 DNA: TGTGCCAGCAGGCAGGGGGCTATGTCCTACAATGAGCAGTTCTTC
CDR3 protein: CASRQGAMSYNEQFF

V gene: TRBV30
D gene: TRBD2
clone size: once
J gene: TRBJ2-1
CDR3 DNA: TGTGCCTGGAGTGTGAGTTACATAGCGGGAGTAGGGAATGAGCAGTTCTTC
CDR3 protein: CAWSVSYIAGVGNEQFF

V gene: TRBV6-6
D gene: NA
clone size: NA
J gene: TRBJ2-3
CDR3 DNA: TGTGCCAGCAGTTACACATACAGGGACCCCACAGATACGCAGTATTTT
CDR3 protein: CASSYTYRDPTDTQYF

V gene: TRBV18
D gene: TRBD1
clone size: NA
J gene: TRBJ2-3
CDR3 DNA: TGTGCCAGCTCAAACGGACAGGGGGCAGATACGCAGTATTTT
CDR3 protein: CASSNGQGADTQYF

V gene: TRBV5-8
D gene: TRBD1
clone size: NA
J gene: TRBJ1-5
CDR3 DNA: TGTGCCAGCAGCGCACAGGGGGTTCACGGGCCCCAGCATTTT
CDR3 protein: CASSAQGVHGPQHF

V gene: TRBV9
D gene: NA
clone size: few
J gene: TRBJ2-7
CDR3 DNA: TGTGCCAGCAGCGGAGAATACGAGCAGTACTTC
CDR3 protein: CASSGEYEQYF

V gene: TRBV7-2
D gene: NA
clone size: NA
J gene: TRBJ2-7
CDR3 DNA: TGTGCCAGCAGCGGGGGGGCGAGCGGGGCCTACGAGCAGTACTTC
CDR3 protein: CASSGGASGAYEQYF

V gene: TRBV29-1
D gene: TRBD1
clone size: NA
J gene: TRBJ1-1
CDR3 DNA: TGCAGCGGTCAACAGGGGGGAACTGAAGCTTTCTTT
CDR3 protein: CSGQQGGTEAFF

V gene: TRBV19
D gene: TRBD2
clone size: NA
J gene: TRBJ2-4
CDR3 DNA: TGTGCCAGTACAAGGACTAGCGGTCCGGGAGTCATTCAGTACTTC
CDR3 protein: CASTRTSGPGVIQYF

V gene: TRBV19
D gene: NA
clone size: NA
J gene: TRBJ1-2
CDR3 DNA: TGTGCCAGTAGTATATCCGCAGGGAAAGGCTATGGCTACACCTTC
CDR3 protein: CASSISAGKGYGYTF

V gene: TRBV21-1
D gene: NA
clone size: NA
J gene: TRBJ1-2
CDR3 DNA: TGTGCCAGCAGGGACCCAGGGTATGGCAACTATGGCTACACCTTC
CDR3 protein: CASRDPGYGNYGYTF

V gene: TRBV7-9
D gene: NA
clone size: NA
J gene: TRBJ2-3
CDR3 DNA: TGTGCCAGCAGCCCTCTAAGCACAGATACGCAGTATTTT
CDR3 protein: CASSPLSTDTQYF

V gene: TRBV18
D gene: TRBD2
clone size: NA
J gene: TRBJ2-1
CDR3 DNA: TGTGCCAGCTCACCACGGACTAGCGGGGCAGACAATGAGCAGTTCTTC
CDR3 protein: CASSPRTSGADNEQFF

V gene: TRBV4-1
D gene: TRBD1
clone size: NA
J gene: TRBJ1-6
CDR3 DNA: TGCGCCAGCAGCCAAGAGGCGGGTCCTCGACAGGGGTTTAATTCACCCCTCCACTTT
CDR3 protein: CASSQEAGPRQGFNSPLHF